What follows are 30 T cell receptor beta chains derived from one specimen sequenced in a study of cytomegalovirus exposure and HLA in healthy donors. This PCR relied on a set of 60 Vbeta primers and 13 Jbeta primers. Produced via immunoSEQ multiplex PCR; TCRdb's table is partial and in-frame only. The table includes under 200,000 clones, roughly 80% detected once. The sequenced sample was PBMCs. Source of these receptors: a woman in her twenties or thirties in good health and CMV-seropositive.

A few counts support this clone. The V and J genes are TRBV2 and TRBJ1-2; the D gene is possibly TRBD1 (5 bases). Trimming removed 1 base at V and 5 bases at J, with 11 bases between. Germline V lookup: CDR1 SNHLY, CDR2 FYNNEI. The CDR3 totals 14 residues. This chain's CDR3 is CASSEVAGHYGYTF. In DNA, the CDR3 is TGTGCCAGCAGTGAAGTAGCAGGACATTATGGCTACACCTTC.

The rearrangement links TRBV9 to TRBJ2-3; the match to TRBD1 covers 7 bases. Germline V gene sequence: CDR1 SGDLS, CDR2 YYNGEE. The CDR3 is 16 amino acids. The V segment lost 0 bases and the J segment 5 bases; nucleotides outside the gene matches: 9. The CDR3 is CASSVEGTGVIDTQYF. DNA for the CDR3: TGTGCCAGCAGCGTAGAAGGTACAGGGGTTATAGATACGCAGTATTTT. Full variable domain (rest looked up from reference TRBV9 and TRBJ2-3): DSGVTQTPKHLITATGQRVTLRCSPRSGDLSVYWYQQSLDQGLQFLIQYYNGEERAKGNILERFSAQQFPDLHSELNLSSLELGDSALYFCASSVEGTGVIDTQYFGPGTRLTVL.

The chain couples TRBV18 to TRBJ1-2, with D uncertain. Germline assignment: CDR1 KGHSH and CDR2 LQKENI. The germline V and J ends were trimmed by 0 bases and 4 bases, with 12 bases remaining between them. CDR3 length: 15 residues. CDR3: CASSPPSVGLYGYTF. In nucleotides, the CDR3 is TGTGCCAGCTCACCACCGAGCGTAGGCCTCTATGGCTACACCTTC.

The chain links TRBV9 to TRBJ1-6; D uncertain. This CDR3 has 14 amino acids. CDR1 is SGDLS, CDR2 YYNGEE, per germline. Trimming took 2 bases from V and 7 from J, leaving 10 bases between them. The DNA of the CDR3 is TGTGCCAGCAGCGTGCGGGTGGGGAATTCACCCCTCCACTTT. Its translation is CASSVRVGNSPLHF.

The chain links TRBV18 to TRBJ1-2; TRBD1 agrees at 7 bases. The CDR3 is 14 amino acids. Germline V CDR1 and CDR2: KGHSH, LQKENI. J was trimmed by 4 bases and V by 3 bases; bases with no gene match: 5. The CDR3 reads CASSPTPGGYGYTF. In DNA form, the CDR3 reads TGTGCCAGCTCACCCACCCCAGGGGGCTATGGCTACACCTTC.

The chain employs TRBV10-3 and TRBJ2-5; D is uncertain. The germline gives CDR1 ENHRY, CDR2 SYGVKD. V was trimmed by 10 bases and J by 0 bases, leaving 18 bases between them. The CDR3 sequence is 15 residues long. The CDR3 here is CATSNIQQYQETQYF. CDR3 in DNA: TGTGCCACTTCCAATATTCAACAGTACCAAGAGACCCAGTACTTC.

V is TRBV7-3 and J is TRBJ2-5, with 7 nucleotides matching TRBD1. V lost 5 bases and J lost 5; bases outside the gene matches: 8. CDR1 SGHTA and CDR2 FQGTGA come from the germline V gene. The CDR3 runs to 14 residues. The CDR3 DNA sequence: TGTGCCAGCAGCCGGACAGGCCCCGGGGAGACCCAGTACTTC. Protein: CASSRTGPGETQYF.

The chain joins TRBV4-1 to TRBJ2-1, with no clear D. The V gene lost 0 bases and the J gene lost 0 bases, with 9 bases spanning the gap. Germline V lookup: CDR1 MGHRA, CDR2 YSYEKL. The CDR3 contains 16 residues. The CDR3 loop reads CASSQDRRPSYNEQFF. CDR3 in DNA: TGCGCCAGCAGCCAAGATCGGCGGCCCTCCTACAATGAGCAGTTCTTC.

The rearrangement joins TRBV4-3 to TRBJ2-4; TRBD1 aligns across 9 bases. From germline, CDR1 is LGHNA and CDR2 YSLEER. CDR3 size: 15 residues. V dropped 1 base and J dropped 9; count of bases not matched to a gene: 7. CDR3 sequence: CASSQGTGEVSIQYF. In DNA, the CDR3 is TGCGCCAGCAGCCAAGGGACAGGGGAAGTGAGCATTCAGTACTTC.

The chain is built from TRBV9 and TRBJ2-3; maybe TRBD1 (6 bases). V was pared by 0 bases and J by 3 bases, with 11 bases between. The CDR3 consists of 15 residues. Germline V gene lookup returns CDR1 SGDLS and CDR2 YYNGEE. CDR3 loop: CASSVEGVGTDTQYF. In DNA, the CDR3 is TGTGCCAGCAGCGTAGAGGGGGTGGGGACAGATACGCAGTATTTT. Full variable domain (rest looked up from reference TRBV9 and TRBJ2-3): DSGVTQTPKHLITATGQRVTLRCSPRSGDLSVYWYQQSLDQGLQFLIQYYNGEERAKGNILERFSAQQFPDLHSELNLSSLELGDSALYFCASSVEGVGTDTQYFGPGTRLTVL.

J is TRBJ2-5 and V is TRBV28, with a weak D call TRBD2 (5 bases). The CDR3 consists of 15 residues. The V end lost 2 bases, the J end lost 6 bases, and 16 bases lay between the germline ends. CDR1 and CDR2 from the germline V gene are MDHEN and SYDVKM. The CDR3 protein is CASSLPPSRLQTQYF. The CDR3 DNA reads as TGTGCCAGCAGTTTACCCCCTAGTAGACTACAGACCCAGTACTTC.

This clone was counted a few times. The CDR3 region has the DNA TGTGCCAGCAGTTCATACAGGGATTACAATGAGCAGTTCTTC. It codes for CASSSYRDYNEQFF. The chain links TRBV27 to TRBJ2-1; D may be TRBD1 (6 bases). Trimming pared 4 bases from V and 4 bases from J, leaving 11 bases between. The CDR3 consists of 14 residues. Germline V gene data show CDR1 as MNHEY and CDR2 as SMNVEV (reference sequence).

The chain carries TRBV6-5 and TRBJ1-5; D gene ambiguous. This CDR3 has 15 residues. V lost 5 bases and J lost 2, with 13 bases in between. CDR1 MNHEY and CDR2 SVGAGI come from the germline V gene. In nucleotides, the CDR3 is TGTGCCAGCAGTCCCCTGAGGAGGGGCAATCAGCCCCAGCATTTT. Translated: CASSPLRRGNQPQHF.

A remark on this clone: One end of the junction is discordant with germline, which a read error may explain. The chain links TRBV5-1 to TRBJ1-1; 7 bases match TRBD1. Germline V gene data show CDR1 as SGHRS and CDR2 as YFSETQ. The CDR3 extends over 14 amino acids. The CDR3 coding sequence is TGCGCCAGCAGTTTGGGACAGACGAACACTGAAGCTTTCTTT. This codes for CASSLGQTNTEAFF.

For this clone: A junction end diverges from the germline sequence, so it may reflect a read error. The chain couples TRBV7-9 to TRBJ2-1; 11 bases map to TRBD2. This CDR3 is built from 15 residues. Germline loops: CDR1 SEHNR, CDR2 FQNEAQ (reference sequence). Written as DNA, the CDR3 is TGTTCCAGCAGTCTACTAGCGGGGGTAGGAAATGAGCAGTTCTTC. Translating gives CSSSLLAGVGNEQFF.

The V gene is TRBV9, the J gene TRBJ1-5; maybe TRBD1 (6 bases). Trimming stripped 4 bases from V and 7 bases from J, with 12 bases between. Germline V CDR1 and CDR2: SGDLS, YYNGEE. This CDR3 is 13 amino acids long. Here the CDR3 reads CASSTTGGQPQHF. The DNA of the CDR3 is TGTGCCAGCAGCACCACGGGGGGCCAGCCCCAGCATTTT.

The chain carries TRBV27 and TRBJ1-1; no reliable D call. CDR1 is MNHEY, CDR2 SMNVEV, per germline (reference sequence). The CDR3 contains 14 residues. V dropped 7 bases and J dropped 7 bases, with 19 bases sitting between them. CDR3 in amino acids: CASNFIGGRDEAFF. The CDR3 nucleotides read TGTGCCAGCAACTTTATAGGAGGCCGGGATGAAGCTTTCTTT.

The gene calls are TRBV7-9 and TRBJ1-2; 9 nucleotides agree with TRBD1. With V trimmed by 1 base and J by 6 bases, 3 bases remained unmatched. The germline V gene encodes CDR1 SEHNR and CDR2 FQNEAQ (reference sequence). CDR3 length equals 14 residues. The DNA of the CDR3 is TGTGCCAGCAGCTTAGGGTGGACAGGGGATGGCTACACCTTC. Its protein product is CASSLGWTGDGYTF.

The chain employs TRBV7-3 and TRBJ1-1; no definite D call. Germline CDR1 and CDR2: SGHTA and FQGTGA. This CDR3 contains 13 residues. The germline V and J ends were trimmed by 5 bases and 5 bases, with 12 bases remaining between them. The CDR3 here is CASSRQEGTEAFF. CDR3 in DNA: TGTGCCAGCAGCCGACAAGAGGGAACTGAAGCTTTCTTT.

The chain combines TRBV5-6 with TRBJ2-6; no clear D gene. V was clipped by 2 bases and J by 4 bases, with 7 bases between them. The length of the CDR3 is 14 residues. CDR1 SGHDT and CDR2 YYEEEE come from the germline V gene. In nucleotides, the CDR3 is TGTGCCAGCAGCTTCACTACCGGGGCCAACGTCCTGACTTTC. Residues: CASSFTTGANVLTF.

The rearrangement uses TRBV2 and TRBJ2-1, with 9 bases aligning to TRBD2. Trimming at V came to 1 base and at J to 8 bases, leaving 12 bases not matched to a gene. CDR3 size: 17 residues. Germline V gives CDR1 SNHLY, CDR2 FYNNEI. CDR3 sequence: CASSEELAGIFPHEQFF. The CDR3 DNA reads TGTGCCAGCAGTGAAGAGCTAGCGGGGATCTTCCCTCATGAGCAGTTCTTC.

V is TRBV6-5 and J is TRBJ2-7; 10 bases map to TRBD1. The germline CDR1 and CDR2 sequences are MNHEY and SVGAGI. CDR3 length equals 15 residues. Trimming at V came to 4 bases and at J to 3 bases, leaving 6 bases not matched to a gene. The CDR3 region is CASSSEDRGHYEQYF. CDR3 sequence (DNA): TGTGCCAGCAGTTCCGAAGACAGGGGGCACTACGAGCAGTACTTC.

This clone has just one count. The V call is TRBV10-2, the J call TRBJ2-3; 8 bases are shared with TRBD2. CDR1 and CDR2 from the germline V gene are WSHSY and SAAADI. There are 18 residues in the CDR3. With V trimmed by 3 bases and J by 3 bases, 14 bases remained unmatched. DNA of the CDR3: TGCGCCAGCAGTGAAGCTTTTCGGGGTAGCGGGGTGACAGATACGCAGTATTTT. It codes for CASSEAFRGSGVTDTQYF.

The chain couples TRBV7-2 to TRBJ1-2, with 9 bases aligning to TRBD1. The germline gives CDR1 SGHTA, CDR2 FQGNSA. With V trimmed by 1 base and J by 6 bases, 9 bases remained unmatched. The CDR3 length is 16 residues. In nucleotides, the CDR3 is TGTGCCAGCAGCTTAGGACGAACAGGGGGCGGCAATGGCTACACCTTC. Its translation: CASSLGRTGGGNGYTF.

V usage is TRBV5-1 and J usage is TRBJ1-3; TRBD1 matches at 9 bases. V shed 5 bases and J 7 bases; nucleotides not matched to a gene: 4. Germline assignment: CDR1 SGHRS and CDR2 YFSETQ. This CDR3 has 13 amino acids. The CDR3, as DNA: TGCGCCAGCAGACCCGGACAGGGGAACACCATATATTTT. It codes for CASRPGQGNTIYF.

The V and J genes are TRBV5-4 and TRBJ2-7, with 9 bases identical to TRBD2. Losses at the gene ends were 1 base for V and 2 bases for J; bases not matched to a gene: 4. CDR3 length: 15 residues. In germline, CDR1 is SGHNT, CDR2 YYREEE (reference sequence). The CDR3 region has the DNA TGTGCCAGCAGCTTGCGACTAGCGGAGGCCTACGAGCAGTACTTC. Protein product: CASSLRLAEAYEQYF. The entire variable domain, with the rest obtained from reference TRBV5-4 and TRBJ2-7, is as follows: ETGVTQSPTHLIKTRGQQVTLRCSSQSGHNTVSWYQQALGQGPQFIFQYYREEENGRGNFPPRFSGLQFPNYSSELNVNALELDDSALYLCASSLRLAEAYEQYFGPGTRLTVT.

The V call is TRBV27, the J call TRBJ2-1; 8 bases agree with TRBD2. CDR3 size: 15 residues. Germline CDR1 and CDR2: MNHEY and SMNVEV (reference sequence). The ends lost 6 bases at V and 10 bases at J; junction bases unmatched: 14. The CDR3 DNA reads as TGTGCCAGCAGCCCACTAGCGGTGGGCGGGGAGGAGCAGTTCTTC. This sequence encodes CASSPLAVGGEEQFF.

This clone has only one observation. This chain joins TRBV27 and TRBJ1-2; no clear D. Per the germline V gene, CDR1 is MNHEY and CDR2 is SMNVEV (reference sequence). Deletions cut 8 bases from V and 6 bases from J, with 10 bases between. The CDR3 runs 11 residues. The CDR3 spells CASGHRDGYTF. The CDR3, as DNA: TGTGCCAGCGGCCACAGAGATGGCTACACCTTC.

The chain joins TRBV18 to TRBJ1-2; 7 positions match TRBD1. The ends lost 8 bases at V and 2 bases at J; junction bases unmatched: 8. Germline CDR1 and CDR2: KGHSH and LQKENI. The CDR3 consists of 14 residues. The CDR3 bases are TGTGCCAGCGCGAGACAGGGAGTAAACTATGGCTACACCTTC. This gives the protein CASARQGVNYGYTF.

V gene TRBV7-9 combines with J gene TRBJ2-5; D uncertain. The CDR3 is 13 amino acids. CDR1 SEHNR and CDR2 FQNEAQ come from the germline V gene (reference sequence). The germline V and J ends were trimmed by 0 bases and 2 bases, with 4 bases remaining between them. Here the CDR3 reads CASSLARQETQYF. CDR3 nucleotide sequence: TGTGCCAGCAGCTTAGCCAGGCAAGAGACCCAGTACTTC.